This TCR beta chain was identified during a study of cytomegalovirus exposure and HLA in healthy donors. Primers: 60 Vbeta forward and 13 Jbeta reverse. The repertoire was sequenced with immunoSEQ multiplex PCR; TCRdb's copy has only in-frame clones and lacks some. The table has just under 70,000 clones, roughly 77% seen once. Trimming took 5 bases from V and 8 from J; bases not matched to a gene: 8. Per germline, CDR1 SGHTA and CDR2 FQGNSA. CDR3 length equals 16 residues. The V and J genes are TRBV7-2 and TRBJ2-3; TRBD2 matches at 15 bases. Sequenced sample: PBMCs. This clonotype originated in a human donor in good health. CDR3 region: CASSTRTSGGAGTQYF. CDR3 DNA: TGTGCCAGCAGCACCCGGACTAGCGGGGGGGCTGGTACGCAGTATTTT.